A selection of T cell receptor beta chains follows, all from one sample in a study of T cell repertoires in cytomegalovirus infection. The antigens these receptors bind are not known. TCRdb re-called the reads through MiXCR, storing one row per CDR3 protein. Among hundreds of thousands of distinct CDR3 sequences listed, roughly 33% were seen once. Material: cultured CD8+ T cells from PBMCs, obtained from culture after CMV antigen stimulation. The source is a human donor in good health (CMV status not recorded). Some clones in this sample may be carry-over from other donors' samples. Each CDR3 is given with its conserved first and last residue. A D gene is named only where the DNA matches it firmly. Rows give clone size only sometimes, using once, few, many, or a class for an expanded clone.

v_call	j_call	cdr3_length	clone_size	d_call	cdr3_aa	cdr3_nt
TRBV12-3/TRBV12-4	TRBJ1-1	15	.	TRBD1	CASSLTGDMNTEAFF	TGTGCCAGCAGTTTGACAGGGGATATGAACACTGAAGCTTTCTTT
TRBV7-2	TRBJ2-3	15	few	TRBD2	CASRRDSGSTDTQYF	TGTGCCAGCAGGCGCGATAGCGGGAGCACAGATACGCAGTATTTT
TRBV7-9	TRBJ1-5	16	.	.	CASSLSGTPSNQPQHF	TGTGCCAGCAGCTTATCAGGGACACCTAGCAATCAGCCCCAGCATTTT
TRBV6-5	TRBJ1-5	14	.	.	CTSSYSGVDQPQHF	TGTACCAGCAGTTACTCGGGGGTGGATCAGCCCCAGCATTTT
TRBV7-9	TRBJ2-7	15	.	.	CASSPQQGQVYEQYF	TGTGCCAGCAGCCCACAACAGGGTCAGGTCTACGAGCAGTACTTC
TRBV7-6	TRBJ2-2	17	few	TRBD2	CASSLGGGGPNTGELFF	TGTGCCAGCAGCTTAGGAGGCGGGGGGCCTAACACCGGGGAGCTGTTTTTT
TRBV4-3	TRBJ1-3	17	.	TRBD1	CASNQALGQGFGNTIYF	TGCGCCAGCAACCAAGCCCTGGGACAGGGTTTCGGAAACACCATATATTTT
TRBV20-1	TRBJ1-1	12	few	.	CSARQGRTEAFF	TGCAGTGCTAGACAGGGGAGGACTGAAGCTTTCTTT
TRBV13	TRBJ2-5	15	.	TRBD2	CASSQVGEGDETQYF	TGTGCCAGCAGCCAAGTCGGGGAGGGTGACGAGACCCAGTACTTC
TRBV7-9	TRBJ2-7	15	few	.	CASSNSDYSYYEQYF	TGTGCCAGCAGTAATTCAGATTACTCCTACTACGAGCAGTACTTC
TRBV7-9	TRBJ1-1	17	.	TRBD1	CASSGRGLAGGITEAFF	TGTGCCAGCAGCGGAAGGGGGTTGGCAGGGGGCATTACTGAAGCTTTCTTT
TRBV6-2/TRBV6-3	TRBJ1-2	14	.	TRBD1	CASRTGLARYGYTF	TGTGCCAGCAGGACAGGGCTCGCACGTTATGGCTACACCTTC
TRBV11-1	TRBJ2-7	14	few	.	CASNPNKGSYEQYF	TGTGCCAGCAACCCTAATAAGGGGAGCTACGAGCAGTACTTC
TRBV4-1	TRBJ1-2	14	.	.	CASSQGFLDYGYTF	TGTGCCAGCAGCCAGGGGTTTTTGGACTATGGCTACACCTTC
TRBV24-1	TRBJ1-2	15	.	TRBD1	CATSDYRGSIYGYTF	TGTGCCACCAGTGATTACAGGGGTTCTATCTATGGCTACACCTTC
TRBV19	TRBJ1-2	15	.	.	CASSSTPTANYGYTF	TGTGCCAGTAGTTCTACTCCGACTGCTAACTATGGCTACACCTTC
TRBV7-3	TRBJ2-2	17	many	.	CASSPLDGGANTGELFF	TGTGCCAGCAGCCCCCTTGACGGGGGAGCGAACACCGGGGAGCTGTTTTTT
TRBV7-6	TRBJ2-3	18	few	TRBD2	CASSPEHRGGGITDTQYF	TGTGCCAGCAGCCCGGAGCATCGCGGGGGGGGAATCACAGATACGCAGTATTTT
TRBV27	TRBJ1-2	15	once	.	CASSLSGGQYYGYTF	TGTGCCAGCAGTTTGAGTGGTGGGCAGTACTATGGCTACACCTTC
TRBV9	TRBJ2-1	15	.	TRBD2	CASSVALAGGNEQFF	TGTGCCAGCAGCGTAGCACTAGCGGGGGGCAATGAGCAGTTCTTC
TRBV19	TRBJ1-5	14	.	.	CASKSQGSNQPQHF	TGTGCCAGTAAGTCGCAGGGCAGTAATCAGCCCCAGCATTTT
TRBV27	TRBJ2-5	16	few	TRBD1	CASSRQGPSLVETQYF	TGTGCCAGCAGTCGACAGGGCCCGTCCTTGGTCGAGACCCAGTACTTC
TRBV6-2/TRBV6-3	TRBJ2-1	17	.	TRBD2	CASSRVGGGSMYNEQFF	TGTGCCAGCAGTAGGGTCGGCGGCGGGAGCATGTACAATGAGCAGTTCTTC
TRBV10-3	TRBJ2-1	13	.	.	CSISARGPPEQFF	TGTTCCATCAGTGCACGGGGCCCCCCGGAGCAGTTCTTC
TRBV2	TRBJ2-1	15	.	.	CARQLTDVSYNEQFF	TGTGCCAGACAGCTTACGGACGTGTCCTACAATGAGCAGTTCTTC
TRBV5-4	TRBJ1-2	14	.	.	CASSVRGGLVGYTF	TGTGCCAGCAGCGTAAGGGGGGGTCTCGTCGGCTACACCTTC
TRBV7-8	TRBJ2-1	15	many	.	CASSLAGGLRNEQFF	TGTGCCAGCAGCTTAGCGGGGGGTTTGAGGAATGAGCAGTTCTTC
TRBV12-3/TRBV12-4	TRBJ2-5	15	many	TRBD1	CASSPDREWMETQYF	TGTGCCAGCAGTCCTGACAGGGAATGGATGGAGACCCAGTACTTC
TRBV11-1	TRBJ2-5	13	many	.	CASSLGNEETQYF	TGTGCCAGCAGCTTAGGAAACGAAGAGACCCAGTACTTC
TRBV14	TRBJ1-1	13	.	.	CASTLGLDTEAFF	TGTGCCAGCACTCTAGGGTTGGACACTGAAGCTTTCTTT
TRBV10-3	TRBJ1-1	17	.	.	CAIRTGNLGPRNTEAFF	TGTGCCATCAGAACAGGGAACCTCGGGCCTCGAAACACTGAAGCTTTCTTT
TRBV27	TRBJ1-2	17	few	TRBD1	CASSLIYRDREDYGYTF	TGTGCCAGCAGTTTAATTTACCGGGACAGGGAGGACTATGGCTACACCTTC